Listed below are T cell receptor beta chains from one sample, sequenced in a study of cytomegalovirus exposure and HLA in healthy donors. Sequencing was performed with immunoSEQ multiplex PCR; in TCRdb, only in-frame clones are kept and a portion is missing. In the table there are under 200,000 clones, about 90% of which are singletons. Sequencing was performed on PBMCs. These receptors were obtained from a woman younger than 45 in good health and CMV-seronegative. Each CDR3 is given with its conserved first and last residue. Each record gives: J gene, clone size, D gene, V gene, CDR3 protein, CDR3 DNA. A D gene is named only where the DNA matches it firmly. Not all rows give a size; the values are once, few, many and, for expanded clones, a class.

TRBJ2-2 . . TRBV27 CASSSVAANTGELFF TGTGCCAGCAGTTCAGTAGCGGCGAACACCGGGGAGCTGTTTTTT
TRBJ1-2 . . TRBV5-6 CASSLLGGYTF TGTGCCAGCAGCTTGCTCGGTGGCTACACCTTC
TRBJ2-2 . TRBD2 TRBV10-3 CAISDTAGGNTGELFF TGTGCCATCAGTGATACGGCGGGAGGGAACACCGGGGAGCTGTTTTTT
TRBJ2-1 once . TRBV5-1 CASSLEGAVYNEQFF TGCGCCAGCAGCCTGGAGGGGGCCGTCTACAATGAGCAGTTCTTC
TRBJ1-6 . . TRBV4-3 CASSQAPFVLHNSPLHF TGCGCCAGCAGCCAAGCTCCCTTCGTGCTCCATAATTCACCCCTCCACTTT
TRBJ1-1 . . TRBV21-1 CASSRTVGNTEAFF TGTGCCAGCTCTAGGACAGTGGGGAACACTGAAGCTTTCTTT
TRBJ2-2 . . TRBV18 CASSPASRTGELFF TGTGCCAGCTCACCCGCCTCGAGGACCGGGGAGCTGTTTTTT
TRBJ1-3 . . TRBV28 CASSLGQISGNTIYF TGTGCCAGCAGTCTCGGACAGATCTCTGGAAACACCATATATTTT
TRBJ2-7 . TRBD1 TRBV7-9 CASRPRQGGTYEQYF TGTGCCAGCAGACCCAGACAGGGGGGTACCTACGAGCAGTACTTC
TRBJ2-2 . . TRBV4-3 CASSQEQGNTGELFF TGCGCCAGCAGCCAAGAACAGGGAAACACCGGGGAGCTGTTTTTT
TRBJ1-1 once . TRBV6-4 CASSSLTGIEAFF TGTGCCAGCAGTTCCCTAACAGGGATTGAAGCTTTCTTT
TRBJ2-3 few TRBD2 TRBV6-6 CASSPRTSGTTDTQYF TGTGCCAGCAGTCCCCGGACTAGCGGCACCACAGATACGCAGTATTTT
TRBJ1-2 . . TRBV19 CASSLRDGANYGYTF TGTGCCAGTAGTCTCCGGGACGGAGCTAACTATGGCTACACCTTC
TRBJ1-1 . TRBD1 TRBV6-4 CASGQGGSMNTEAFF TGTGCCAGCGGGCAGGGGGGTAGCATGAACACTGAAGCTTTCTTT
TRBJ2-7 . . TRBV4-1 CASSQGAQGPYEQYF TGCGCCAGCAGCCAAGGGGCCCAGGGCCCCTACGAGCAGTACTTC
TRBJ2-1 . . TRBV4-2 CASSQDYNEQFF TGTGCCAGCAGCCAAGACTACAATGAGCAGTTCTTC
TRBJ2-1 . . TRBV2 CAAGAGVNLLNEQFF TGTGCCGCAGGAGCCGGTGTGAATTTACTTAATGAGCAGTTCTTC
TRBJ1-2 . . TRBV25-1 CASSLGGGGDSGYTF TGTGCCAGCAGTCTAGGCGGGGGGGGAGATTCCGGCTACACCTTC
TRBJ2-1 . . TRBV18 CASSPFNDEQFF TGTGCCAGCTCACCATTTAATGATGAGCAGTTCTTC
TRBJ2-7 . . TRBV7-9 CASSYQPGQGLYEQYF TGTGCCAGCAGCTACCAGCCGGGACAAGGACTCTACGAGCAGTACTTC
TRBJ2-7 . . TRBV5-6 CASSLAPHYEQYF TGTGCCAGCAGCTTGGCCCCTCACTACGAGCAGTACTTC
TRBJ2-7 . TRBD2 TRBV5-5 CASSPLQMGGRIEQYF TGTGCCAGCAGCCCCCTTCAGATGGGCGGGAGGATCGAGCAGTACTTC
TRBJ1-2 . . TRBV5-4 CASSPGTEYGYTF TGTGCCAGCAGCCCCGGGACGGAGTATGGCTACACCTTC
TRBJ1-2 few . TRBV11-1 CASSLDSTYGYTF TGTGCCAGCAGCTTAGACAGTACCTATGGCTACACCTTC
TRBJ1-2 . . TRBV5-6 CASSLDTGSAGYTF TGTGCCAGCAGCTTGGACACAGGGTCGGCTGGCTACACCTTC
TRBJ2-2 . . TRBV7-9 CASSSTRGTGELFF TGTGCCAGCAGCTCAACCCGAGGGACCGGGGAGCTGTTTTTT
TRBJ1-2 . . TRBV27 CASSLWPANYGYTF TGTGCCAGCAGTTTATGGCCGGCTAACTATGGCTACACCTTC
TRBJ2-3 . TRBD2 TRBV7-9 CASSFSGSADTQYF TGTGCCAGCAGCTTTAGCGGGAGCGCAGATACGCAGTATTTT
TRBJ2-1 . TRBD2 TRBV28 CASSPTSNYNEQFF TGTGCCAGCAGTCCGACTAGCAACTACAATGAGCAGTTCTTC
TRBJ1-1 . . TRBV6-7 CASSYSTSFGVGTEAFF TGTGCCAGCAGTTACTCGACTAGCTTCGGGGTCGGGACTGAAGCTTTCTTT
TRBJ1-4 . . TRBV4-3 CASSQDRPVTNEKLFF TGCGCCAGCAGCCAAGATAGGCCAGTTACTAATGAAAAACTGTTTTTT
TRBJ2-7 . . TRBV10-1 CASSERLDEQYF TGCGCCAGCAGTGAGAGACTGGACGAGCAGTACTTC
TRBJ2-3 . TRBD2 TRBV7-2 CASSLYMRLAGADTQYF TGTGCCAGCAGCTTATATATGAGACTAGCTGGGGCAGATACGCAGTATTTT
TRBJ2-3 once TRBD2 TRBV27 CASSAAGGPPDTQYF TGTGCCAGCAGCGCGGCGGGGGGGCCCCCAGATACGCAGTATTTT
TRBJ2-5 . . TRBV5-8 CASSLRNSETQYF TGTGCCAGCAGCTTGCGGAATTCGGAGACCCAGTACTTC
TRBJ1-1 . TRBD1 TRBV7-8 CASSRQRQGATEAFF TGTGCCAGCAGCCGCCAAAGACAGGGTGCCACTGAAGCTTTCTTT
TRBJ2-6 . . TRBV5-1 CASRAHSGANVLTF TGCGCCTCCAGGGCCCATTCTGGGGCCAACGTCCTGACTTTC
TRBJ2-7 . . TRBV9 CASSPGTGSREQYF TGTGCCAGCAGCCCTGGGACGGGGTCTCGAGAGCAGTACTTC
TRBJ2-1 . . TRBV28 CASSRSVGSQFF TGTGCCAGCAGCCGTTCAGTTGGTTCGCAGTTCTTC
TRBJ2-7 once TRBD1 TRBV6-5 CASSWGQGDYEQYF TGTGCCAGCAGTTGGGGACAGGGGGACTACGAGCAGTACTTC
TRBJ2-2 few TRBD1 TRBV9 CASRAGTDTGELFF TGTGCCAGCAGAGCCGGGACAGACACCGGGGAGCTGTTTTTT
TRBJ2-2 . . TRBV29-1 CSVGANTGELFF TGCAGCGTGGGAGCGAACACCGGGGAGCTGTTTTTT
TRBJ2-1 . TRBD2 TRBV5-1 CASSPELKRESNEQFF TGCGCCAGCAGCCCGGAACTAAAGCGGGAGTCGAATGAGCAGTTCTTC
TRBJ2-4 . . TRBV5-6 CASSRTKNIQYF TGTGCCAGCAGCCGGACCAAAAACATTCAGTACTTC